These 3 T cell receptor beta chains share one sample of origin, sequenced in a study of cytomegalovirus exposure and HLA in healthy donors. The PCR had 60 Vbeta and 13 Jbeta primers. TCRdb keeps only in-frame clones here, not all; method: immunoSEQ multiplex PCR. The table has 190,000 or so clones, 79% seen once. Material: PBMCs. Receptors originate from a girl between 5 and 17 years old in good health and CMV-seropositive.

The chain links TRBV30 to TRBJ1-5, with unresolved D. V gave up 8 bases and J gave up 1 base, with 27 bases separating them. The CDR3 sequence is 18 residues long. The germline V gene encodes CDR1 GTSNPN and CDR2 SVGIG (reference sequence). CDR3 protein: CARLECCQRRSSNQPQHF. CDR3 coding DNA: TGTGCCAGGCTGGAGTGTTGTCAGCGGCGTTCGAGCAATCAGCCCCAGCATTTT.

CDR3 sequence (DNA): TGTGCCAGCAGCTCACAGGCTTTACAAGAGACCCAGTACTTC. Translation gives CASSSQALQETQYF. This chain uses TRBV7-9 with TRBJ2-5; possible D gene TRBD1, 5 bases. The CDR3 is 14 residues long. Per the germline V gene, CDR1 is SEHNR and CDR2 is FQNEAQ (reference sequence). The V gene lost 4 bases and the J gene lost 2 bases, with 11 bases spanning the gap.

The chain has TRBV28 and TRBJ1-4; TRBD1 agrees at 9 bases. This CDR3 has 16 amino acids. Unmatched junction bases numbered 7, after V lost 1 base and J lost 7 bases. Germline-derived CDR1 and CDR2 are MDHEN and SYDVKM. This CDR3 reads CASSLYYRGPVEKLFF. In DNA, the CDR3 is TGTGCCAGCAGTTTATACTACAGGGGGCCGGTTGAAAAACTGTTTTTT.